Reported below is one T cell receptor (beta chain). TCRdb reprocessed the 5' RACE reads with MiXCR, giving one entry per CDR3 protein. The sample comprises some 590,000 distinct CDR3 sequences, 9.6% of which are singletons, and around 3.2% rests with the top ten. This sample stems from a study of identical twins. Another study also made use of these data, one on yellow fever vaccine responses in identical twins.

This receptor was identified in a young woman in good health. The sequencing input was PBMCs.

CDR3 in amino acids: CASSETGGYDDEQFF. The DNA for the CDR3 is TGTGCCAGCAGTGAAACAGGGGGCTATGATGATGAGCAGTTCTTC. The chain joins TRBV6-4 to TRBJ2-1, with 9 bases that match TRBD1. Germline-derived CDR1 and CDR2 are MRHNA and SNTAGT. The CDR3 totals 15 residues. V was pared by 3 bases and J by 8 bases, with 8 bases of the junction left unmatched.